These T cell receptor beta chains were read from a single sample in a study of cytomegalovirus exposure and HLA in healthy donors. Assay used: immunoSEQ multiplex PCR; TCRdb lists only in-frame clones, some missing. Its clone listing holds about 130,000 clones. What was sequenced was PBMCs. The receptors derive from a man aged 18-30 years in good health and CMV-seronegative. The CDR3 runs from the conserved cysteine through the conserved F or W. A D gene is named only where the DNA matches it firmly.

D: TRBD1
J: TRBJ1-5
V: TRBV6-5
DNA: TGTGCCAGCAGACGGACAGGGGGTGGGCCCCAGCATTTT
CDR3: CASRRTGGGPQHF

D: TRBD1
J: TRBJ1-6
V: TRBV19
DNA: TGTGCCAGTAGTCCAGGACAGGGAAATTCACCCCTCCACTTT
CDR3: CASSPGQGNSPLHF

D: TRBD2
J: TRBJ2-1
V: TRBV4-3
DNA: TGCGCCAGCAGCCAAGACCCTAGCGGGGGGGCACCATCCTACAATGAGCAGTTCTTC
CDR3: CASSQDPSGGAPSYNEQFF

D: TRBD1
J: TRBJ1-5
V: TRBV28
DNA: TGTGCCAGCGGGGGACAGGGGGTTCAGCCCCAGCATTTT
CDR3: CASGGQGVQPQHF

D: .
J: TRBJ2-7
V: TRBV9
DNA: TGTGCCAGCAGCGTAGGGGGGGGCGGCTCCTACGAGCAGTACTTC
CDR3: CASSVGGGGSYEQYF

D: TRBD1
J: TRBJ1-5
V: TRBV5-5
DNA: TGTGCCAGCAGCTTGGGAGGACAGGGGATGGGGCAGCCCCAGCATTTT
CDR3: CASSLGGQGMGQPQHF

D: TRBD2
J: TRBJ2-7
V: TRBV5-4
DNA: TGTGCCAGCAGCCCAAGGACTAGCGGGAGCTACGAGCAGTACTTC
CDR3: CASSPRTSGSYEQYF

D: TRBD1
J: TRBJ1-2
V: TRBV28
DNA: TGTGCCAGCAGTAAAGCCTATACAGGGGGAGGCTACACCTTC
CDR3: CASSKAYTGGGYTF

D: TRBD2
J: TRBJ2-1
V: TRBV11-3
DNA: TGTGCCAGCAGGTTACCTCGGACTAGCGAAGACAATGAGCAGTTCTTC
CDR3: CASRLPRTSEDNEQFF

D: TRBD2
J: TRBJ2-5
V: TRBV5-4
DNA: TGTGCCAGCAGCTTTAAAGCTAGCGGGAAAGGGGAAGAGACCCAGTACTTC
CDR3: CASSFKASGKGEETQYF

D: TRBD1
J: TRBJ1-2
V: TRBV29-1
DNA: TGCAGGGGGACAGGGCTCCATGGCTACACCTTC
CDR3: CRGTGLHGYTF

D: .
J: TRBJ2-7
V: TRBV5-1
DNA: TGCGCCAGCAGTCCCGCTGGCAGTGCCTACGAGCAGTACTTC
CDR3: CASSPAGSAYEQYF

D: .
J: TRBJ1-1
V: TRBV6-4
DNA: TGTGCCAGCAGGTCAGGGGAATTAAGCGCTGAAGCTTTCTTT
CDR3: CASRSGELSAEAFF

D: TRBD2
J: TRBJ2-3
V: TRBV19
DNA: TGTGCCAGTAGTATACTAGCGGGGGGGCCGGATACGCAGTATTTT
CDR3: CASSILAGGPDTQYF

D: .
J: TRBJ1-1
V: TRBV7-2
DNA: TGTGCCAGCAGTACACAGGAAAGCACTGAAGCTTTCTTT
CDR3: CASSTQESTEAFF

D: .
J: TRBJ2-7
V: TRBV5-1
DNA: TGCGCCAGCAGCTTGGTTGTCGTTAGTTCCTCCTACGAGCAGTACTTC
CDR3: CASSLVVVSSSYEQYF

D: .
J: TRBJ1-1
V: TRBV9
DNA: TGTGCCAGCAGCGCTCTCTCGGGACAGAACACTGAAGCTTTCTTT
CDR3: CASSALSGQNTEAFF

D: TRBD1
J: TRBJ2-1
V: TRBV5-1
DNA: TGCGCCAGCTGGACAGGGGGAAACTACAATGAGCAGTTCTTC
CDR3: CASWTGGNYNEQFF

D: TRBD2
J: TRBJ2-5
V: TRBV6-5
DNA: TGTGCCAGCAGTTCTTCACGACTAGCGAGGGGGGAGACCCAGTACTTC
CDR3: CASSSSRLARGETQYF

D: TRBD1
J: TRBJ1-4
V: TRBV6-5
DNA: TGTGCCAGCAGTTACGGGGGACAGGGAGTAAAGGAAAAACTGTTTTTT
CDR3: CASSYGGQGVKEKLFF

D: .
J: TRBJ1-1
V: TRBV20-1
DNA: TGCACTCGGGAACTCCCTGAAGCTTTCTTT
CDR3: CTRELPEAFF

D: TRBD1
J: TRBJ1-5
V: TRBV7-6
DNA: TGTGCCAGCAGCTTAGCAGGGGGCCAGGTTCAGCCCCAGCATTTT
CDR3: CASSLAGGQVQPQHF

D: TRBD1
J: TRBJ2-2
V: TRBV18
DNA: TGTGCCAGCTCACCGGGACAGGGCGGGGAGCTGTTTTTT
CDR3: CASSPGQGGELFF

D: .
J: TRBJ1-2
V: TRBV9
DNA: TGTGCCAGCAGCGTAGGAGGAGGGCCTGGCTACACCTTC
CDR3: CASSVGGGPGYTF

D: .
J: TRBJ2-7
V: TRBV6-5
DNA: TGTGCCAGCAAGGGTGACAGGACCTACGAACAGTACTTC
CDR3: CASKGDRTYEQYF

D: .
J: TRBJ1-1
V: TRBV2
DNA: TGTGCCAGCAGTGTCCCCCTCGGTATGAACACTGAAGCTTTCTTT
CDR3: CASSVPLGMNTEAFF

D: .
J: TRBJ1-4
V: TRBV2
DNA: TGTGCCAGCAGTGGGGGTGGGGCCGGTGAAAAACTGTTTTTT
CDR3: CASSGGGAGEKLFF

D: .
J: TRBJ2-3
V: TRBV2
DNA: TGTGCCAGCAGAGGGGGTACAGATACGCAGTATTTT
CDR3: CASRGGTDTQYF

D: .
J: TRBJ2-1
V: TRBV12-5
DNA: TGTGCTAGTGGTTCGGGTGTTGAGCAGTTCTTC
CDR3: CASGSGVEQFF

D: TRBD2
J: TRBJ2-3
V: TRBV4-3
DNA: TGCGCCAGCAGCCGCGGGACTAGCGGGGGGGCCAGCACAGATACGCAGTATTTT
CDR3: CASSRGTSGGASTDTQYF

D: TRBD1
J: TRBJ1-2
V: TRBV28
DNA: TGTGCCAGCAGTTCACCCATGGGACAGGGGATCCGCTACACCTTC
CDR3: CASSSPMGQGIRYTF

D: TRBD1
J: TRBJ2-7
V: TRBV5-4
DNA: TGTGCCAGCAGCTTAAGACAGGGGCTAACCTACGAGCAGTACTTC
CDR3: CASSLRQGLTYEQYF

D: .
J: TRBJ1-2
V: TRBV5-1
DNA: TGCGCCAGCAGGCTCCAGGGGTCGGATGGCTACACCTTC
CDR3: CASRLQGSDGYTF

D: TRBD1
J: TRBJ1-5
V: TRBV7-7
DNA: TGTGCTAGCACCCCGGGACAGAATCAGCCCCAGCATTTT
CDR3: CASTPGQNQPQHF

D: TRBD1
J: TRBJ1-3
V: TRBV11-3
DNA: TGTGCCAGCAGCCCACCGGGACAGGGTTCAAACACCATATATTTT
CDR3: CASSPPGQGSNTIYF

D: TRBD1
J: TRBJ2-3
V: TRBV7-9
DNA: TGTGCCAGCGGCACTACAGGGGGCTTCACAGATACGCAGTATTTT
CDR3: CASGTTGGFTDTQYF

D: TRBD2
J: TRBJ2-2
V: TRBV9
DNA: TGTGCCAGCAGCCCGGGGACTAGCGGGAGTGGGGAGCTGTTTTTT
CDR3: CASSPGTSGSGELFF

D: .
J: TRBJ1-6
V: TRBV5-1
DNA: TGCGCCAGCAGCTTGGATGTAGGAGTTGGTTCACCCCTCCACTTT
CDR3: CASSLDVGVGSPLHF

D: TRBD1
J: TRBJ1-1
V: TRBV6-1
DNA: TGTGCCAGCAGTGAAGCCCGGGCAGGGGGGAACACTGAAGCTTTCTTT
CDR3: CASSEARAGGNTEAFF

D: .
J: TRBJ1-5
V: TRBV27
DNA: TGTGCCAGCAGTTTTTCGGTGACAGCCAATCAGCCCCAGCATTTT
CDR3: CASSFSVTANQPQHF

D: TRBD1
J: TRBJ2-7
V: TRBV4-3
DNA: TGCGCCAGCAGCCTTGGGACAGTCTCCTACGAGCAGTACTTC
CDR3: CASSLGTVSYEQYF

D: .
J: TRBJ2-7
V: TRBV27
DNA: TGTGCCAGCAGTTTGACAGGCCCTTCCTACGAGCAGTACTTC
CDR3: CASSLTGPSYEQYF

D: .
J: TRBJ2-7
V: TRBV14
DNA: TGTGCCAGCAGCCAAGATCAAGGGACTTTCCGCGAGCAGTACTTC
CDR3: CASSQDQGTFREQYF

D: .
J: TRBJ1-5
V: TRBV6-1
DNA: TGTGCCAGCAAACAGGGTCCTAGCAATCAGCCCCAGCATTTT
CDR3: CASKQGPSNQPQHF

D: .
J: TRBJ2-4
V: TRBV6-5
DNA: TGTGCCAGCAGGAGACAGGTGACGGGAAAAAACATTCAGTACTTC
CDR3: CASRRQVTGKNIQYF